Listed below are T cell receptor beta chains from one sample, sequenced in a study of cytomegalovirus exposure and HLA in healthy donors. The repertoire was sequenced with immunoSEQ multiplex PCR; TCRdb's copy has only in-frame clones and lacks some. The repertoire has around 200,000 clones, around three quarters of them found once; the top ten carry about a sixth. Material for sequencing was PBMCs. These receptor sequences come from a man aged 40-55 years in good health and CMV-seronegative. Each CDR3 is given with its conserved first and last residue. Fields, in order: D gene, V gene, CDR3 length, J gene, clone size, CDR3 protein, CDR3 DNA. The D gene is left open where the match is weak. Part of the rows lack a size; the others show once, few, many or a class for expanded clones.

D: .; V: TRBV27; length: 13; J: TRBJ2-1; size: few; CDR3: CASSLQGYNEQFF; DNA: TGTGCCAGCAGTCTCCAGGGCTACAATGAGCAGTTCTTC
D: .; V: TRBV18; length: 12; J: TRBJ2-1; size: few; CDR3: CASSPIAGEQFF; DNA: TGTGCCAGCTCACCAATCGCGGGTGAGCAGTTCTTC
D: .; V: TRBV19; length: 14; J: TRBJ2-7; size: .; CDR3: CASSIERHSYEQYF; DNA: TGTGCCAGTAGTATAGAGAGGCACTCCTACGAGCAGTACTTC
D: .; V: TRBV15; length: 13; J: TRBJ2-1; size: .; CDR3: CATSMRWPNEQFF; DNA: TGTGCCACCAGCATGCGGTGGCCGAATGAGCAGTTCTTC
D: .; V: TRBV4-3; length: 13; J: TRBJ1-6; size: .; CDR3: CASRAGYNSPLHF; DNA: TGCGCCAGCCGGGCGGGCTATAATTCACCCCTCCACTTT
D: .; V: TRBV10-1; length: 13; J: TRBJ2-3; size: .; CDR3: CASSESTGDTQYF; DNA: TGCGCCAGCAGTGAGTCTACAGGAGATACGCAGTATTTT
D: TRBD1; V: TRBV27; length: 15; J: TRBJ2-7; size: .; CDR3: CASSLSTGGWNEQYF; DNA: TGTGCCAGCAGTTTATCGACAGGGGGCTGGAACGAGCAGTACTTC
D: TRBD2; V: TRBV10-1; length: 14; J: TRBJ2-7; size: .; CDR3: CASGGLAGSNEQYF; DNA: TGCGCCAGCGGGGGACTAGCGGGAAGTAACGAGCAGTACTTC
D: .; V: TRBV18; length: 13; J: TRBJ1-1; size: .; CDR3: CASSPAQNTEAFF; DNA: TGTGCCAGCTCACCCGCACAGAACACTGAAGCTTTCTTT
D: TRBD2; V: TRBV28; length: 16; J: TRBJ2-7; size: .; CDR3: CASRTTSGRLVNEQYF; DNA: TGTGCCAGCAGGACCACTAGCGGGAGATTGGTCAACGAGCAGTACTTC
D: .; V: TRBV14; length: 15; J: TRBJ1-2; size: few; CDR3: CASSQDLGRGNGYTF; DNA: TGTGCCAGCAGCCAAGATCTGGGTAGGGGGAATGGCTACACCTTC
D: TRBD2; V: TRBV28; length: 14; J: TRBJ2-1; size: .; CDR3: CASGVSGSVDEQFF; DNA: TGTGCCAGCGGGGTTAGCGGGAGCGTGGATGAGCAGTTCTTC
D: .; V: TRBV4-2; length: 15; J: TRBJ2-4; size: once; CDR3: CASSHQGSAKNIQYF; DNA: TGTGCCAGCAGCCATCAGGGTTCTGCCAAAAACATTCAGTACTTC
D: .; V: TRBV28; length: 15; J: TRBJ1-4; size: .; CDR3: CASSLISGANEKLFF; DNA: TGTGCCAGCAGTTTAATCTCAGGGGCTAATGAAAAACTGTTTTTT
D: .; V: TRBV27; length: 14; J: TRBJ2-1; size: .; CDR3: CASSFQNSYNEQFF; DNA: TGTGCCAGCAGTTTCCAGAATTCCTACAATGAGCAGTTCTTC
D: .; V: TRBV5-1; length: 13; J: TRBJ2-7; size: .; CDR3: CASRVEGVGEQYF; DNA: TGCGCCAGCAGAGTCGAGGGGGTAGGCGAGCAGTACTTC
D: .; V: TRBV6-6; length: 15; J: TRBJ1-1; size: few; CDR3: CASSYLPGSNTEAFF; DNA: TGTGCCAGCAGTTACCTCCCGGGGTCTAACACTGAAGCTTTCTTT
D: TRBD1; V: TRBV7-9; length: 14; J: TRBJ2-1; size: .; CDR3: CASSLEGAHNEQFF; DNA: TGTGCCAGCAGCTTAGAGGGGGCCCACAATGAGCAGTTCTTC
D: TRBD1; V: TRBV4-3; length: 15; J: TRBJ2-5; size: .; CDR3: CASSPGTGGVETQYF; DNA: TGCGCCAGCAGCCCCGGGACAGGGGGCGTTGAGACCCAGTACTTC
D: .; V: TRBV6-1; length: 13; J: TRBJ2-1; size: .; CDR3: CASSVDYYNEQFF; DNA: TGTGCCAGCAGTGTAGACTACTACAATGAGCAGTTCTTC
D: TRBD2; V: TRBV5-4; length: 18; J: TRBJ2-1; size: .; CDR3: CASSSSSGKGPGYNEQFF; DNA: TGTGCCAGCAGCTCCAGTAGCGGGAAAGGACCGGGATACAATGAGCAGTTCTTC
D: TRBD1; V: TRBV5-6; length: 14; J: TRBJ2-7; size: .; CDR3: CASSLDRGSGRKYF; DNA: TGTGCCAGCAGCCTGGACAGGGGATCCGGGCGGAAGTACTTC
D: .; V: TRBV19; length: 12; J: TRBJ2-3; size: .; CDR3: CASGFSADTQYF; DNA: TGTGCCAGTGGCTTTTCCGCAGATACGCAGTATTTT
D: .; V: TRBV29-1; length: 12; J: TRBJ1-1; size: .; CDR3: CSVSRGAAEAFF; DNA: TGCAGCGTTTCTCGGGGGGCAGCTGAAGCTTTCTTT
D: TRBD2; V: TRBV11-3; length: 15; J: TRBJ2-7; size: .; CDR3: CASSLALAVTYEQYF; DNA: TGTGCCAGCAGCTTAGCACTAGCGGTGACCTACGAGCAGTACTTC
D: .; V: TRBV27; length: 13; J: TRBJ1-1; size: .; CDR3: CASSPLGGGEAFF; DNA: TGTGCCAGCAGCCCCTTGGGGGGAGGTGAAGCTTTCTTT
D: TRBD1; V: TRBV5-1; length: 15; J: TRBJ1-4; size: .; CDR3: CASSLEGTGAEKLFF; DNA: TGCGCCAGCAGCTTGGAGGGCACAGGGGCTGAAAAACTGTTTTTT
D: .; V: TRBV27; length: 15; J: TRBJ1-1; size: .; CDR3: CATSGGGTMNTEAFF; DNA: TGTGCCACCTCGGGCGGGGGTACCATGAACACTGAAGCTTTCTTT
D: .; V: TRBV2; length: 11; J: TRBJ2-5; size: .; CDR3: CASSEEETQYF; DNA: TGTGCCAGCAGTGAGGAGGAGACCCAGTACTTC
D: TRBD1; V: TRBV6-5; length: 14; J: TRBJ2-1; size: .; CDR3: CASRPGQGYNEQFF; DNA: TGTGCCAGCAGGCCGGGACAGGGTTACAATGAGCAGTTCTTC
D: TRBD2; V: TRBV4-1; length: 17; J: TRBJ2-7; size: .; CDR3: CASSQEASSGGAYEQYF; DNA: TGCGCCAGCAGCCAAGAGGCCTCTAGCGGGGGGGCATACGAGCAGTACTTC
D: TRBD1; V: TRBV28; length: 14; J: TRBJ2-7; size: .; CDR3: CASTLQGVWGEQYF; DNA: TGTGCCAGCACCTTACAGGGGGTCTGGGGCGAGCAGTACTTC